These T cell receptor beta chains were read from a single sample in a study of cytomegalovirus exposure and HLA in healthy donors. Clones were read by immunoSEQ multiplex PCR, and TCRdb kept only the in-frame ones, dropping some. The profile shows roughly 150,000 clones, around four fifths of them singletons. What was sequenced was PBMCs. These receptor sequences come from a man aged 25-45 years in good health and CMV-seropositive. The CDR3 runs from the conserved cysteine through the conserved F or W. The D gene is left open where the match is weak. Size tells how often a clone was seen (once, few, many) or the class of an expanded clone, and some rows leave it out.

CDR3 protein,CDR3 DNA,clone size,V gene,D gene,J gene
CASSIEDRAGNTIYF,TGTGCCAGTAGTATAGAGGACAGGGCTGGAAACACCATATATTTT,.,TRBV19,TRBD1,TRBJ1-3
CASSILNRVLGDEQFF,TGTGCCAGTAGTATCCTCAACAGGGTGTTGGGCGATGAGCAGTTCTTC,.,TRBV19,.,TRBJ2-1
CASSFSGADYGYTF,TGTGCCAGCAGTTTCTCAGGGGCGGACTATGGCTACACCTTC,.,TRBV6-5,.,TRBJ1-2
CASSPYRNTGELFF,TGTGCCAGCAGCCCATACAGGAACACCGGGGAGCTGTTTTTT,.,TRBV5-8,.,TRBJ2-2
CASSVSAIGGNTEAFF,TGTGCCAGCAGCGTATCCGCGATCGGAGGGAACACTGAAGCTTTCTTT,.,TRBV9,.,TRBJ1-1
CASSQAHGGEDAEQYF,TGCGCCAGCAGCCAAGCCCACGGAGGGGAAGATGCCGAGCAGTACTTC,.,TRBV4-3,.,TRBJ2-7
CASSTGLEQYF,TGTGCCAGCAGCACAGGTCTCGAGCAGTACTTC,.,TRBV6-6,.,TRBJ2-7
CAGTGQGASGNTIYF,TGTGCCGGCACAGGACAGGGGGCTTCTGGAAACACCATATATTTT,.,TRBV11-2,TRBD1,TRBJ1-3
CASGTTSGGARNEQFF,TGCGCCAGCGGCACTACTAGCGGGGGGGCTCGAAATGAGCAGTTCTTC,.,TRBV10-2,TRBD2,TRBJ2-1
CASSLGGVRTEAFF,TGTGCCAGCAGCTTGGGGGGAGTACGCACTGAAGCTTTCTTT,.,TRBV5-8,.,TRBJ1-1
CASSSGTLAPSTDTQYF,TGCGCCAGCAGCTCGGGCACACTAGCTCCCTCCACAGATACGCAGTATTTT,.,TRBV5-1,.,TRBJ2-3
CASSPRAETNYGYTF,TGTGCCAGCTCACCACGGGCAGAGACTAACTATGGCTACACCTTC,.,TRBV18,.,TRBJ1-2
CASSLVAGANYGYTF,TGCGCCAGCAGCTTGGTGGCAGGGGCTAACTATGGCTACACCTTC,.,TRBV5-1,.,TRBJ1-2
CASTGRAGGNSPLHF,TGCGCCAGCACCGGGAGGGCCGGGGGAAACTCACCCCTCCACTTT,few,TRBV5-1,.,TRBJ1-6
CASSTRGTEAFF,TGTGCCAGTTCGACGAGGGGGACTGAAGCTTTCTTT,few,TRBV6-6,.,TRBJ1-1
CASSLGTSGVRYTQYF,TGCGCCAGCAGCTTGGGGACTAGCGGGGTAAGGTATACGCAGTATTTT,.,TRBV5-1,TRBD2,TRBJ2-3
CASSLGGQYTF,TGTGCCAGCAGCTTAGGCGGCCAATACACCTTC,.,TRBV11-2,.,TRBJ1-2
CATSRDPGQETQYF,TGTGCCACCAGCAGAGACCCAGGGCAAGAGACCCAGTACTTC,.,TRBV15,.,TRBJ2-5
CASSQARAYEQYF,TGCGCCAGCAGCCAGGCCAGGGCCTACGAGCAGTACTTC,.,TRBV4-3,.,TRBJ2-7
CASSSPRSGGGRFNEQFF,TGTGCCAGCAGCTCTCCACGGTCTGGCGGGGGGCGATTCAATGAGCAGTTCTTC,.,TRBV7-6,TRBD2,TRBJ2-1
CASNMGTVFSNQPQHF,TGTGCCAGTAACATGGGGACAGTTTTTAGCAATCAGCCCCAGCATTTT,.,TRBV19,TRBD1,TRBJ1-5
CASSLAAGGIRYEQYF,TGTGCCAGCAGCTTGGCAGCGGGGGGGATCCGCTACGAGCAGTACTTC,.,TRBV5-5,TRBD2,TRBJ2-7
CASSPSGIGNEKLFF,TGTGCCAGCAGTCCCTCAGGGATCGGTAATGAAAAACTGTTTTTT,once,TRBV6-5,.,TRBJ1-4
CSVEGEGSDYEQYF,TGCAGCGTTGAAGGAGAGGGCTCAGACTACGAGCAGTACTTC,.,TRBV29-1,.,TRBJ2-7
CASSPRTERPLHF,TGTGCTAGCAGCCCGCGGACAGAGAGACCCCTCCACTTT,.,TRBV7-7,.,TRBJ1-6
CASSQGTGVTGELFF,TGTGCCAGCAGCCAAGGAACGGGGGTAACCGGGGAGCTGTTTTTT,few,TRBV4-2,.,TRBJ2-2
CASSQARTGNTGELFF,TGCGCCAGCAGCCAAGCCCGGACAGGGAACACCGGGGAGCTGTTTTTT,.,TRBV4-3,TRBD1,TRBJ2-2
CASSLLAGGRNEQFF,TGTGCCAGCAGCCTACTAGCGGGGGGTCGGAATGAGCAGTTCTTC,.,TRBV6-1,TRBD2,TRBJ2-1
CASSTGANTEAFF,TGCGCCAGTTCTACAGGGGCGAACACTGAAGCTTTCTTT,.,TRBV5-1,TRBD1,TRBJ1-1
CASSQADRDRGADTQYF,TGCGCCAGCAGCCAAGCCGACCGGGACAGGGGAGCAGATACGCAGTATTTT,.,TRBV4-3,TRBD1,TRBJ2-3
CASRPREARWGYTF,TGTGCCAGCCGACCGCGAGAGGCACGGTGGGGCTACACCTTC,.,TRBV7-2,.,TRBJ1-2
CASSIDHRDSINEQYF,TGTGCCAGTAGTATAGACCACAGGGATAGTATTAACGAGCAGTACTTC,.,TRBV19,.,TRBJ2-7
CASSLMAGEGNEQFF,TGTGCCAGCAGCTTAATGGCAGGGGAAGGGAATGAGCAGTTCTTC,.,TRBV7-3,.,TRBJ2-1
CASSPGTDSYEQYF,TGTGCTAGCAGCCCCGGGACAGACTCCTACGAGCAGTACTTC,.,TRBV7-7,TRBD1,TRBJ2-7
CASSLGLPRTGTQYF,TGTGCCAGCAGCTTAGGATTGCCACGCACTGGTACGCAGTATTTT,.,TRBV7-2,.,TRBJ2-3
CASSTGGGWETQYF,TGCGCCAGCAGCACCGGGGGGGGTTGGGAGACCCAGTACTTC,.,TRBV5-1,TRBD2,TRBJ2-5
CAWSDRQVGNEKLFF,TGTGCCTGGAGCGACAGACAGGTGGGAAATGAAAAACTGTTTTTT,.,TRBV30,.,TRBJ1-4